These T cell receptor beta chains were read from a single sample in a study of blood T cell repertoires in COVID-19. Only in-frame clones appear in the TCRdb table, and some are missing; sequencing was by immunoSEQ multiplex PCR. The table has about half a million clones, 80% to 90% seen once. The sample taken for sequencing was peripheral blood. These receptors were collected from a human donor in a cohort sampled during active COVID-19. The conserved cysteine and the conserved F or W are not part of the CDR3 here. The order of the fields is V gene, J gene, CDR3 protein.

v_gene: TRBV2
j_gene: TRBJ1-1
CDR3aa: ASTERRGTEAF

v_gene: TRBV23-1
j_gene: TRBJ2-3
CDR3aa: ASSQSSGTARPDTQY

v_gene: TRBV5-1
j_gene: TRBJ1-1
CDR3aa: ASSLQRGNTEAF

v_gene: TRBV4-3
j_gene: TRBJ2-1
CDR3aa: ASSRRGPSGSTYNEQF

v_gene: TRBV28
j_gene: TRBJ2-5
CDR3aa: ASSSGTQETQY

v_gene: TRBV11-3
j_gene: TRBJ2-5
CDR3aa: ASSFSGVETQY

v_gene: TRBV25-1
j_gene: TRBJ2-1
CDR3aa: ASSRAGGSYNEQF

v_gene: TRBV6-5
j_gene: TRBJ2-5
CDR3aa: ASSPLSGTQY

v_gene: TRBV24-1
j_gene: TRBJ1-5
CDR3aa: ATSVQALCIQPQH

v_gene: TRBV7-8
j_gene: TRBJ2-3
CDR3aa: ASSTGTRGDTQY

v_gene: TRBV3-1/TRBV3-2
j_gene: TRBJ2-7
CDR3aa: ASSQGLAGNSYEQY

v_gene: TRBV7-3
j_gene: TRBJ2-3
CDR3aa: ASSLRGTGGGTDTQY

v_gene: TRBV7-2
j_gene: TRBJ2-6
CDR3aa: ASSLEGQGAGGANVLT

v_gene: TRBV11-2
j_gene: TRBJ2-7
CDR3aa: ASSLSSGSSYEQY

v_gene: TRBV15
j_gene: TRBJ2-1
CDR3aa: ATSPWDSNSYNEQF

v_gene: TRBV19
j_gene: TRBJ2-7
CDR3aa: ASRQGYEQY

v_gene: TRBV9
j_gene: TRBJ1-5
CDR3aa: ASSEGGQGYVQPQH

v_gene: TRBV30
j_gene: TRBJ1-1
CDR3aa: AWSRGRTEAF

v_gene: TRBV7-3
j_gene: TRBJ1-5
CDR3aa: ASSLAGANQPQH

v_gene: TRBV5-8
j_gene: TRBJ2-7
CDR3aa: ASSYKRASYEQY

v_gene: TRBV19
j_gene: TRBJ2-7
CDR3aa: ASSPRTRTYEQY

v_gene: TRBV28
j_gene: TRBJ1-2
CDR3aa: ASSRPQGAGYGYT

v_gene: TRBV5-1
j_gene: TRBJ2-2
CDR3aa: ASTAGGPDDGELF

v_gene: TRBV7-2
j_gene: TRBJ2-7
CDR3aa: ASSLLLAGGPYEQY

v_gene: TRBV6-5
j_gene: TRBJ2-2
CDR3aa: ASTQGAGELF

v_gene: TRBV7-9
j_gene: TRBJ2-7
CDR3aa: ASSLGHSGRVYEQY

v_gene: TRBV6-5
j_gene: TRBJ1-1
CDR3aa: ASGPGDTEAF

v_gene: TRBV28
j_gene: TRBJ2-1
CDR3aa: ASNFGGGYNEQF

v_gene: TRBV19
j_gene: TRBJ2-4
CDR3aa: ASTLAGKNIQY

v_gene: TRBV7-2
j_gene: TRBJ2-5
CDR3aa: ASSLGASGSGQETQY

v_gene: TRBV30
j_gene: TRBJ2-1
CDR3aa: ACSGGRSTDEQF

v_gene: TRBV3-1/TRBV3-2
j_gene: TRBJ2-7
CDR3aa: ASLRGQSYEQY

v_gene: TRBV29-1
j_gene: TRBJ2-3
CDR3aa: SVDPGQGAVK

v_gene: TRBV13
j_gene: TRBJ1-2
CDR3aa: ASSDDRVSYT

v_gene: TRBV6-5
j_gene: TRBJ1-5
CDR3aa: ASSTQQGEGQPQH

v_gene: TRBV5-4
j_gene: TRBJ1-1
CDR3aa: ASRRDRETEAF

v_gene: TRBV6-5
j_gene: TRBJ1-3
CDR3aa: ASSLDRTAIY

v_gene: TRBV3-1/TRBV3-2
j_gene: TRBJ1-6
CDR3aa: ASSPWANSPLH

v_gene: TRBV5-8
j_gene: TRBJ1-1
CDR3aa: ASSRTGEKAF

v_gene: TRBV7-2
j_gene: TRBJ2-3
CDR3aa: ASSLEWTRSDTQY

v_gene: TRBV4-1
j_gene: TRBJ2-2
CDR3aa: ASSQDSGREDTGELF

v_gene: TRBV5-1
j_gene: TRBJ1-1
CDR3aa: ASSLGILGGTLNTEAF

v_gene: TRBV7-2
j_gene: TRBJ2-5
CDR3aa: ASSSDRVETQY

v_gene: TRBV5-4
j_gene: TRBJ1-6
CDR3aa: ASSSGQSNSPLH